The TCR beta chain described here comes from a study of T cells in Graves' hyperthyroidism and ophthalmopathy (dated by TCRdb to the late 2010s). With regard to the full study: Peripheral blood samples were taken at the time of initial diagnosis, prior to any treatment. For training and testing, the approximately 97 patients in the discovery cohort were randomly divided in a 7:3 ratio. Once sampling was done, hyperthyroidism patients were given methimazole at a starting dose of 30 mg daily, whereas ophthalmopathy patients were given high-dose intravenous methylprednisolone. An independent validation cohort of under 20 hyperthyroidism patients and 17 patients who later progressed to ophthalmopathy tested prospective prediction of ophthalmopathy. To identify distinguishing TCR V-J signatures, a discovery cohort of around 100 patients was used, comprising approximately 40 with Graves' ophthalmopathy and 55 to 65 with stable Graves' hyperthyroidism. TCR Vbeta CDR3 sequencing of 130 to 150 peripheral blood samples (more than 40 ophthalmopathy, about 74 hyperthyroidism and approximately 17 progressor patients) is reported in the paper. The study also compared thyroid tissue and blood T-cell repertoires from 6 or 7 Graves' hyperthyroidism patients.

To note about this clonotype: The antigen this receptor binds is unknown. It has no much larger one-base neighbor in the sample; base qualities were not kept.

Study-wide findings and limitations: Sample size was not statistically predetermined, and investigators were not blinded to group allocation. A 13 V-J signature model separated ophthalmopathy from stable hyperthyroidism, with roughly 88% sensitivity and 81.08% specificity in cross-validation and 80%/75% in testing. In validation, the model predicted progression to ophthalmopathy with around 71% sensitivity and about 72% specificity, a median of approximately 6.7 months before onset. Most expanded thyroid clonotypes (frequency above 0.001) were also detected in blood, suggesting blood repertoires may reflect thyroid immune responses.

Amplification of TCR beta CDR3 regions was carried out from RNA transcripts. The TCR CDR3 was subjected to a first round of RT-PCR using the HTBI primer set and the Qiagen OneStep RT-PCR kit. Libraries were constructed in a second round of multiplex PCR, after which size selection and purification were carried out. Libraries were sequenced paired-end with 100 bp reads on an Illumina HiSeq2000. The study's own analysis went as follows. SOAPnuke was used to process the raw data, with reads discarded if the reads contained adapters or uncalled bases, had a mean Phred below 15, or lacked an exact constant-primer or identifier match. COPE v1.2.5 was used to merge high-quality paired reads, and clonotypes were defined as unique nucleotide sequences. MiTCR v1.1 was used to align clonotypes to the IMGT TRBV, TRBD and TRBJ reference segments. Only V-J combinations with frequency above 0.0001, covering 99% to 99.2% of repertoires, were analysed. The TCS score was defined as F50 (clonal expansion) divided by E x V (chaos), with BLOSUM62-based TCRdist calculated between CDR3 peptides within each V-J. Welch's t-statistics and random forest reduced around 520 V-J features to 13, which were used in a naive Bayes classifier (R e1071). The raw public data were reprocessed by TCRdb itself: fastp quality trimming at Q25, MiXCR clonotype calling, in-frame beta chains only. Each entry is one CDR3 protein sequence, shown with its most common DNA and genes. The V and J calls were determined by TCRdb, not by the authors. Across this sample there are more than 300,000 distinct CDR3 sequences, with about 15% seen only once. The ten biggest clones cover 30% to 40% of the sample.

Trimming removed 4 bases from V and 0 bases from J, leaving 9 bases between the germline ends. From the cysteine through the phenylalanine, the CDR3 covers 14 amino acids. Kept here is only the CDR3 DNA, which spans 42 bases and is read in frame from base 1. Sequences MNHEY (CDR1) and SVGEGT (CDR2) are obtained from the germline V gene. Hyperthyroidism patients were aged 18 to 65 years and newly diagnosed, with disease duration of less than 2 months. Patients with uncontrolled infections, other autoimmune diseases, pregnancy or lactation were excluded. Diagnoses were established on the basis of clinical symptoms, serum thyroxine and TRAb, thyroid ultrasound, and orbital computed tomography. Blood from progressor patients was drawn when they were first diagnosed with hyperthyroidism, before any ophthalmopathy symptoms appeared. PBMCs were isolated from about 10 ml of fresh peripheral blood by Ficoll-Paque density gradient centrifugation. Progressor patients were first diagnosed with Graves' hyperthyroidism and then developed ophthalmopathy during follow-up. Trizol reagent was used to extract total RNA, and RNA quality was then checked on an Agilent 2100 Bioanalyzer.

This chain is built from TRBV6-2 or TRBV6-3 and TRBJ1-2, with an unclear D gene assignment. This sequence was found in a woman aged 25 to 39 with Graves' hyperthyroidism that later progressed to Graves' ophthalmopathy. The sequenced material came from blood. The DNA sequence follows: TGTGCCAGCAGTTTTGCATTGACTAACTATGGCTACACCTTC. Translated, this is CASSFALTNYGYTF.